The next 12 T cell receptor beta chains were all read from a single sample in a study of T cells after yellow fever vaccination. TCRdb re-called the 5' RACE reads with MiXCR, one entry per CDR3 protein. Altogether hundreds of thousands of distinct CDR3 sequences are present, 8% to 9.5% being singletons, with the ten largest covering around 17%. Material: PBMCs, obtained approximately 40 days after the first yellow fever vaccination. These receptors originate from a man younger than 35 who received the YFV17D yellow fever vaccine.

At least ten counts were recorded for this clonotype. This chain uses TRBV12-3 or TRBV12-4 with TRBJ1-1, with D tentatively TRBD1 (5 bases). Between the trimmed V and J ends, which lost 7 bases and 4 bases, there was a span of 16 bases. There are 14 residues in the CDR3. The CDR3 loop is CASNQRGASTEAFF. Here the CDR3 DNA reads TGTGCCAGCAACCAAAGAGGGGCAAGCACTGAAGCTTTCTTT.

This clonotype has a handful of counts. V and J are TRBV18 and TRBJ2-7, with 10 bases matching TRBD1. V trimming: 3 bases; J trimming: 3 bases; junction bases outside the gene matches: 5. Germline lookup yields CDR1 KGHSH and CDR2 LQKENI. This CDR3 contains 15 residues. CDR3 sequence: CASSPGTGANYEQYV. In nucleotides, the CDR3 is TGTGCCAGCTCACCCGGGACAGGGGCGAACTACGAGCAGTACGTC.

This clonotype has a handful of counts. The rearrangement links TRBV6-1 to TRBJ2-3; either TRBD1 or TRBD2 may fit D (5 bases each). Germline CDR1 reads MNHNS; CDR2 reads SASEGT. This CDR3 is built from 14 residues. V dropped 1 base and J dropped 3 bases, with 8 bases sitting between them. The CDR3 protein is CASSEGWGTDTQYF. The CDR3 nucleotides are TGTGCCAGCAGTGAAGGTTGGGGGACAGATACGCAGTATTTT.

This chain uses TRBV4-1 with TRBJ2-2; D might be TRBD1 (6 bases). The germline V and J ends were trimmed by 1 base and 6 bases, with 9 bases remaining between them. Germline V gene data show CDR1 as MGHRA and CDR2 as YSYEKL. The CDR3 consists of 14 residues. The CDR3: CASSQAHRAGELFF. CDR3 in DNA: TGCGCCAGCAGCCAAGCCCACAGGGCCGGGGAGCTGTTTTTT.

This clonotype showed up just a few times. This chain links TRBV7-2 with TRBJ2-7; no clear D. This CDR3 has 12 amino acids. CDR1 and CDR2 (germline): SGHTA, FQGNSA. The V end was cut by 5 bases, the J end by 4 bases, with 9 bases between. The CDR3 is CASSPLLYEQYF. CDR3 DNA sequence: TGTGCCAGCAGCCCACTCCTTTACGAGCAGTACTTC.

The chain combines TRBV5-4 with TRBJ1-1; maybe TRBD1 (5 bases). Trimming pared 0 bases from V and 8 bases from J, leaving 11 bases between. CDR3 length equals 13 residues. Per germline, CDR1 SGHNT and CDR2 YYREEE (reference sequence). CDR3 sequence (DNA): TGTGCCAGCAGCTTGGTAGGGGATGTGGAAGCTTTCTTT. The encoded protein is CASSLVGDVEAFF.

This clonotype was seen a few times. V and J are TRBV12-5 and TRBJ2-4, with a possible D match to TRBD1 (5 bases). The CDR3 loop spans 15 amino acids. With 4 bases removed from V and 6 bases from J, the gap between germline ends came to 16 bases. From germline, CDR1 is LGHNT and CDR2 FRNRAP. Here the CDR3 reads CASGSFGHQTNIQYF. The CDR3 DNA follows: TGTGCTAGTGGTTCCTTCGGACATCAGACAAACATTCAGTACTTC.

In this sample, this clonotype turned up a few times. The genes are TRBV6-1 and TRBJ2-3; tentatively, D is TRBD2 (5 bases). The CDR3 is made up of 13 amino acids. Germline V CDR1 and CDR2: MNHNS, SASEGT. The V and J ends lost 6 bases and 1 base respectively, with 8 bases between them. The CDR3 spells CASRGSGTDTQYF. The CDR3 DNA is TGTGCCAGCAGAGGTAGCGGCACAGATACGCAGTATTTT.

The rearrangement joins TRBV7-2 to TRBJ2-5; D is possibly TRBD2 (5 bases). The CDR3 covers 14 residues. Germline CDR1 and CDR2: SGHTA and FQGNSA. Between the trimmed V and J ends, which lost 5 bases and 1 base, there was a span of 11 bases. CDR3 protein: CASSPARVQETQYF. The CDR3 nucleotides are TGTGCCAGCAGCCCCGCGCGGGTCCAAGAGACCCAGTACTTC. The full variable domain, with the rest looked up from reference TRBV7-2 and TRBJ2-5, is GAGVSQSPSNKVTEKGKDVELRCDPISGHTALYWYRQSLGQGLEFLIYFQGNSAPDKSGLPSDRFSAERTGGSVSTLTIQRTQQEDSAVYLCASSPARVQETQYFGPGTRLLVL.

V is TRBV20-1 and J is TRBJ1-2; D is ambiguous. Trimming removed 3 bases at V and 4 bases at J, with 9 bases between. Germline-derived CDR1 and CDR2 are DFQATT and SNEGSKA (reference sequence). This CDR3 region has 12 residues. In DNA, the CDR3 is TGCAGTGCTAGTCCTCCCAGCTATGGCTACACCTTC. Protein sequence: CSASPPSYGYTF.

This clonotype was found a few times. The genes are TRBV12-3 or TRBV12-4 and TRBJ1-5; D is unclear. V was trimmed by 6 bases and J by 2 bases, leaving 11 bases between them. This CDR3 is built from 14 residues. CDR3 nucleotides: TGTGCCAGCAGCGGCGTCCAGGGCAATCAGCCCCAGCATTTT. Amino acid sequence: CASSGVQGNQPQHF.

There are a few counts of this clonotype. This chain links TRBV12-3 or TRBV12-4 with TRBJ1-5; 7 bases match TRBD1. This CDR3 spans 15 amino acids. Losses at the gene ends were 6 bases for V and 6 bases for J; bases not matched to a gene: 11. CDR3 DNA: TGTGCCAGCAGCGAGACAGGGAAGGCTTTTCAGCCCCAGCATTTT. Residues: CASSETGKAFQPQHF.